Following are 29 T cell receptor beta chains from one sample sequenced in a study of blood T cell repertoires in COVID-19. The repertoire was sequenced with immunoSEQ multiplex PCR; TCRdb's copy has only in-frame clones and lacks some. This sample has some 64,000 clones, with approximately 75% found just once. Sequenced material: peripheral blood. Receptors were obtained from a woman in her sixties or seventies with acute or convalescent COVID-19.

The chain has TRBV2 and TRBJ1-5, with D hard to call. CDR3 size: 13 residues. In germline, CDR1 is SNHLY, CDR2 FYNNEI. V gave up 0 bases and J gave up 6 bases, with 6 bases separating them. The chain's CDR3 is CASSEARGQPQHF. The CDR3 DNA sequence: TGTGCCAGCAGTGAAGCGCGGGGTCAGCCCCAGCATTTT.

The chain uses TRBV7-9 and TRBJ2-3; tentatively, D is TRBD2 (6 bases). Germline V gene lookup returns CDR1 SEHNR and CDR2 FQNEAQ (reference sequence). V was shortened by 9 bases and J by 6 bases, with 16 bases between the two germline ends. CDR3 length: 13 amino acids. CDR3 loop: CARGDGSRDTQYF. The CDR3 bases are TGTGCCAGGGGGGACGGGAGCCGCGATACGCAGTATTTT.

In this sample, this clone is medium-sized. The chain links TRBV7-9 to TRBJ1-2; 8 nucleotides line up with TRBD1. The CDR3 runs 13 residues. With V trimmed by 4 bases and J by 6 bases, 4 bases remained unmatched. Germline CDR1 and CDR2: SEHNR and FQNEAQ (reference sequence). CDR3 DNA: TGTGCCAGCAGCTGGACAGGGAGCCATGGCTACACCTTC. It translates to CASSWTGSHGYTF.

The V and J genes are TRBV18 and TRBJ1-3; D remains unclear. The CDR3 is 15 residues long. Germline CDR1 is KGHSH and CDR2 is LQKENI. The V end lost 1 base, the J end lost 2 bases, and 9 bases lay between the germline ends. CDR3 amino acids: CASSPQGVPGNTIYF. CDR3 nucleotide sequence: TGTGCCAGCTCACCACAGGGAGTACCTGGAAACACCATATATTTT.

The chain has TRBV4-1 and TRBJ2-3, with 7 bases that match TRBD2. The CDR3 length is 18 residues. V dropped 0 bases and J dropped 0; count of bases not matched to a gene: 9. CDR1 is MGHRA and CDR2 is YSYEKL in the germline V gene. The CDR3 reads CASSQDWGGARSTDTQYF. The CDR3 nucleotides read TGCGCCAGCAGCCAAGATTGGGGGGGTGCCCGAAGCACAGATACGCAGTATTTT.

This chain joins TRBV28 and TRBJ2-3; 12 bases are shared with TRBD2. Losses at the gene ends were 3 bases for V and 7 bases for J; bases not matched to a gene: 8. CDR1 is MDHEN, CDR2 SYDVKM, per germline. The CDR3 runs to 16 residues. The CDR3 bases are TGTGCCAGCAGTTTGGCTAGCGGGGGGGCCCGAAATACGCAGTATTTT. Protein: CASSLASGGARNTQYF.

This chain uses TRBV11-1 with TRBJ2-3, with a possible D match to TRBD1 (6 bases). Germline CDR1 reads SGHAT; CDR2 reads FQDESV (reference sequence). V lost 1 base, J lost 0 bases, and 8 bases lay in between. This CDR3 has 15 residues. The CDR3 DNA sequence: TGTGCCAGCAGCTTAGGGACAGCTAGCACAGATACGCAGTATTTT. It specifies CASSLGTASTDTQYF.

The V gene is TRBV5-4, the J gene TRBJ2-5, with 12 positions matching TRBD1. The CDR3 runs 16 residues. Germline trimming cut 0 bases from V and 5 bases from J; bases unmatched to any gene: 5. From germline, CDR1 is SGHNT and CDR2 YYREEE (reference sequence). CDR3 sequence reads: CASSLVGQGARETQYF. In DNA form, the CDR3 reads TGTGCCAGCAGCTTGGTGGGACAGGGGGCGCGGGAGACCCAGTACTTC.

The gene calls are TRBV7-2 and TRBJ1-5, with 9 bases identical to TRBD1. The trim removed 6 bases at V and 6 bases at J, leaving 15 bases unmatched. Per germline, CDR1 SGHTA and CDR2 FQGNSA. The CDR3 covers 17 residues. DNA of the CDR3: TGTGCCAGCAGTCCAGATGCGGGACAGGGTAACTTTCAGCCCCAGCATTTT. It specifies CASSPDAGQGNFQPQHF.

The genes are TRBV9 and TRBJ2-2, with 8 bases aligning to TRBD2. Germline CDR1 and CDR2: SGDLS and YYNGEE. The CDR3 is made up of 15 amino acids. V lost 3 bases and J lost 4; bases outside the gene matches: 5. CDR3 sequence: CASSASGTSTGELFF. The CDR3, as DNA: TGTGCCAGCAGCGCCTCTGGGACTAGCACCGGGGAGCTGTTTTTT.

The V and J genes are TRBV7-3 and TRBJ2-1, with TRBD2 matching 8 bases. The CDR3 has 14 amino acids. Germline V lookup: CDR1 SGHTA, CDR2 FQGTGA. V lost 4 bases, J lost 7 bases, and 6 bases stayed unmatched. The CDR3 bases are TGTGCCAGCAGCTCAGCGGGACTAGGAAATGAGCAGTTCTTC. Encoded protein: CASSSAGLGNEQFF.

This chain links TRBV3-1 (or the pseudogene TRBV3-2) with TRBJ2-5, with 7 bases lining up with TRBD1. Unmatched junction bases numbered 5, after V lost 2 bases and J lost 5 bases. CDR3 length equals 14 residues. The germline gives CDR1 LGHDT, CDR2 YNNKEL (reference sequence). The CDR3 nucleotides are TGTGCCAGCAGCCAACTGGGACAGCGGGAGACCCAGTACTTC. It codes for CASSQLGQRETQYF.

This chain links TRBV19 with TRBJ1-1, with TRBD1 as a possible D gene (5 bases). Germline CDR1 LNHDA, CDR2 SQIVND (reference sequence). V gave up 7 bases and J gave up 0 bases, with 15 bases separating them. This CDR3 region has 15 residues. CDR3 region: CASKGARIMNTEAFF. The CDR3 DNA sequence: TGTGCCAGTAAAGGGGCCAGGATCATGAACACTGAAGCTTTCTTT.

The V gene is TRBV6-5, the J gene TRBJ1-1; no definite D call. Trimming took off 3 bases at V and 7 bases at J, with 12 bases between the two ends. This CDR3 region has 13 residues. From germline, CDR1 is MNHEY and CDR2 SVGAGI. CDR3 DNA: TGTGCCAGCAGTTATTATGGACGGGATGAAGCTTTCTTT. It encodes CASSYYGRDEAFF.

The table lists this clone with many counts. The V gene is TRBV11-2, the J gene TRBJ1-3; D unresolved. Deletions cut 3 bases from V and 0 bases from J, with 12 bases between. CDR1 is SGHAT and CDR2 is FQNNGV in the germline V gene. This CDR3 has 16 residues. The CDR3 DNA follows: TGTGCCAGCAGCTTTAGCCCGCTGGGCTCTGGAAACACCATATATTTT. Its translation: CASSFSPLGSGNTIYF.

The chain uses TRBV4-2 and TRBJ2-1; TRBD2 aligns across 10 bases. This CDR3 comprises 17 residues. V lost 1 base, J lost 2 bases, and 5 bases stayed unmatched. Germline-derived CDR1 and CDR2 are LGHNA and YNFKEQ. The CDR3 DNA is TGTGCCAGCAGCCAAGGCGGTAGCGGGGGGCCCTACAATGAGCAGTTCTTC. Amino acid sequence: CASSQGGSGGPYNEQFF.

The chain couples TRBV5-1 to TRBJ2-1, with a tentative D call TRBD2 (6 bases). This CDR3 is built from 16 residues. Trimming removed 5 bases from V and 1 base from J, with 16 bases in between. Germline assignment: CDR1 SGHRS and CDR2 YFSETQ. DNA of the CDR3: TGCGCCAGCAGTCTTGGGACTGTCCAATCCTACAATGAGCAGTTCTTC. Encoded protein: CASSLGTVQSYNEQFF.

The CDR3, as DNA: TGTGCCAGCAGCTCCCCAGGGGAGCCCGGGGAGCTGTTTTTT. It encodes CASSSPGEPGELFF. The rearrangement joins TRBV7-9 to TRBJ2-2, with D tentatively TRBD1 (6 bases). The germline CDR1 and CDR2 sequences are SEHNR and FQNEAQ (reference sequence). Trimming pared 4 bases from V and 6 bases from J, leaving 12 bases between. The CDR3 is 14 residues long.

This sequence joins TRBV5-4 and TRBJ2-2; maybe TRBD1 (6 bases). Trimming cost V 4 bases and J 3 bases, with 16 bases left between them. Germline V lookup: CDR1 SGHNT, CDR2 YYREEE (reference sequence). The CDR3 runs 16 residues. CDR3 loop: CASSDGTPLDTGELFF. DNA of the CDR3: TGTGCCAGCAGCGACGGGACACCTCTTGACACCGGGGAGCTGTTTTTT.

The V call is TRBV3-1 (or the pseudogene TRBV3-2), the J call TRBJ1-2; unclear D gene. The CDR3 totals 14 residues. V lost 0 bases and J lost 5, with 10 bases in between. CDR1 LGHDT and CDR2 YNNKEL come from the germline V gene (reference sequence). The CDR3 protein is CASSQETYAYGYTF. Here the CDR3 DNA reads TGTGCCAGCAGCCAAGAAACTTACGCGTATGGCTACACCTTC.

V is TRBV28 and J is TRBJ1-5; maybe TRBD1 (6 bases). CDR1 and CDR2 from the germline V gene are MDHEN and SYDVKM. The CDR3 consists of 18 residues. V lost 8 bases and J 8 bases, leaving 31 bases between the germline ends. The CDR3: CASRIRAGAQGVTEPQHF. CDR3 bases: TGTGCCAGCCGAATCCGGGCAGGGGCGCAGGGAGTTACGGAGCCCCAGCATTTT.

The V and J genes are TRBV3-1 (or the pseudogene TRBV3-2) and TRBJ1-1; TRBD1 might be the D (5 bases). V was clipped by 5 bases and J by 3 bases, with 16 bases between them. Germline values: CDR1 LGHDT, CDR2 YNNKEL (reference sequence). CDR3 size: 15 residues. The CDR3 DNA is TGTGCCAGCAGCTCTTATGGGGGAGGAGACACTGAAGCTTTCTTT. This translates into CASSSYGGGDTEAFF.

This CDR3 reads CASSDSGWTVGGYTF. The CDR3 DNA follows: TGTGCCAGCAGTGACTCAGGTTGGACTGTGGGAGGCTACACCTTC. The chain links TRBV6-4 to TRBJ1-2; no firm D call. Germline V lookup: CDR1 MRHNA, CDR2 SNTAGT. V was pared by 0 bases and J by 8 bases, with 16 bases between. The CDR3 has 15 amino acids.

This clone was counted once. The J gene is TRBJ2-3, the V gene TRBV27; 7 nucleotides agree with TRBD2. CDR1 MNHEY and CDR2 SMNVEV come from the germline V gene (reference sequence). This CDR3 has 16 amino acids. V was clipped by 2 bases and J by 2 bases; unmatched bases: 7. DNA for the CDR3: TGTGCCAGCAGTTTAGGGCCGGGGGGACTCACAGATACGCAGTATTTT. Translation: CASSLGPGGLTDTQYF.

This chain uses TRBV10-3 with TRBJ2-3; 9 bases match TRBD2. Germline V CDR1 and CDR2: ENHRY, SYGVKD. This CDR3 region has 15 residues. The CDR3 DNA reads as TGTGCTACTGGGGCTAGCGGGGCTTACACAGATACGCAGTATTTT. It is translated as CATGASGAYTDTQYF.

The chain employs TRBV6-5 and TRBJ2-7; 7 bases align to TRBD1. Trimming at V came to 8 bases and at J to 3 bases, leaving 4 bases not matched to a gene. The CDR3 spans 12 residues. Germline CDR1 and CDR2: MNHEY and SVGAGI. CDR3 nucleotides: TGTGCCAGCCGGGACAGAAGCTACGAGCAGTACTTC. It codes for CASRDRSYEQYF.

This clone was observed a handful of times. The gene calls are TRBV4-2 and TRBJ1-1; the D gene is possibly TRBD1 (6 bases). The CDR3 runs to 14 residues. Germline lookup yields CDR1 LGHNA and CDR2 YNFKEQ. V was trimmed by 4 bases and J by 6 bases, leaving 15 bases between them. The CDR3 loop is CASSPRTAGPEAFF. CDR3 bases: TGTGCCAGCAGCCCTAGGACAGCTGGGCCTGAAGCTTTCTTT.

This chain uses TRBV5-1 with TRBJ1-6; D not resolved. The CDR3 has 14 residues. The germline V gene has CDR1 SGHRS and CDR2 YFSETQ. V was trimmed by 6 bases and J by 0 bases, leaving 7 bases between them. The CDR3 reads CASMGSSYNSPLHF. The CDR3 DNA sequence: TGCGCCAGCATGGGGAGCTCCTATAATTCACCCCTCCACTTT.

This clone was recorded once. The chain combines TRBV11-2 with TRBJ2-7; TRBD1 aligns across 7 bases. The J segment lost 6 bases and the V segment lost 6 bases, leaving 5 bases of the junction unmatched. Germline values: CDR1 SGHAT, CDR2 FQNNGV. The CDR3 is 12 residues long. The CDR3 region has the DNA TGTGCCAGCAGACCTCCAGGGGGCGAGCAGTACTTC. It yields the protein CASRPPGGEQYF. Combining the CDR3 with reference TRBV11-2 and TRBJ2-7 gives the whole variable domain EAGVAQSPRYKIIEKRQSVAFWCNPISGHATLYWYQQILGQGPKLLIQFQNNGVVDDSQLPKDRFSAERLKGVDSTLKIQPAKLEDSAVYLCASRPPGGEQYFGPGTRLTVT.